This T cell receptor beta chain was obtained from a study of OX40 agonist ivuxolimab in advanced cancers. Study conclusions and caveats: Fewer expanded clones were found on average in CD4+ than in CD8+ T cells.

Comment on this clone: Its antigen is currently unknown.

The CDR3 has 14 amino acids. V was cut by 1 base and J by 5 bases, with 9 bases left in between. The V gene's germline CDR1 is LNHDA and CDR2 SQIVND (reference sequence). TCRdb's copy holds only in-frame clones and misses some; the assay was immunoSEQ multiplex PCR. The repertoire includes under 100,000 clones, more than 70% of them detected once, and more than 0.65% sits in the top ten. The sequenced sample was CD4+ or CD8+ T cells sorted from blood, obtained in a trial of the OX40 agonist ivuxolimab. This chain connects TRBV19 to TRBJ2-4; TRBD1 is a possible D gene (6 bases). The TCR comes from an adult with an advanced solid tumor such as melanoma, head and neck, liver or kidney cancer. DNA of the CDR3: TGTGCCAGTAGTATAGGGGCAGGGGAAAACATTCAGTACTTC. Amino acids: CASSIGAGENIQYF.